The 26 T cell receptor beta chains below were found in one sample sequenced in a study of Ad26.COV2.S vaccination and SARS-CoV-2 variants. The protocol was immunoSEQ multiplex PCR, while the TCRdb copy is restricted to in-frame clones and leaves out a portion. The profile shows about 350,000 clones, around 88% of them singletons. The treatment denotes: 19 received Ad26.COV2.S at low or high dose, single or two shots; roughly five received placebo; per-sample allocation not given. It was on day 63 after the first vaccine or placebo injection that samples were taken. The sequencing used peripheral blood, collected in a trial of Ad26.COV2.S vaccine versus placebo. These receptors were taken from a person aged 18-65 years who received the Ad26.COV2.S COVID-19 vaccine or a placebo.

The V and J genes are TRBV7-3 and TRBJ2-1; the match to TRBD2 covers 9 bases. CDR1 is SGHTA and CDR2 is FQGTGA in the germline V gene. The CDR3 runs to 15 residues. Trimming took 5 bases from V and 2 from J; bases not matched to a gene: 4. Here the CDR3 reads CASSPLAGAYNEQFF. The DNA for the CDR3 is TGTGCCAGCAGCCCTTTAGCGGGAGCCTACAATGAGCAGTTCTTC.

The chain uses TRBV18 and TRBJ2-1, with 8 bases aligning to TRBD2. The CDR3 loop spans 18 amino acids. The germline V gene has CDR1 KGHSH and CDR2 LQKENI. V shed 8 bases, J shed 4 bases, and the junction held 19 bases outside the gene matches. The CDR3 DNA sequence: TGTGCCAGCCCGAAGGTCCGTTTTGCGGGAGGCCTGTACAATGAGCAGTTCTTC. Amino acid sequence: CASPKVRFAGGLYNEQFF.

The sample holds one count of this clone. The chain employs TRBV5-1 and TRBJ2-1, with 10 bases aligning to TRBD2. The CDR3 sequence is 15 residues long. V shed 4 bases, J shed 5 bases, and the junction held 6 bases outside the gene matches. Germline assignment: CDR1 SGHRS and CDR2 YFSETQ. The chain's CDR3 is CASSPAGLADNEQFF. CDR3 DNA sequence: TGCGCCAGCAGCCCCGCCGGACTAGCGGACAATGAGCAGTTCTTC.

This rearrangement joins TRBV18 to TRBJ1-1; weak D call: TRBD1 (6 bases). Between the trimmed V and J ends, which lost 4 bases and 2 bases, there was a span of 17 bases. The CDR3 runs to 16 residues. CDR1 and CDR2 (germline): KGHSH, LQKENI. The CDR3 protein is CASSRGGQGSNTEAFF. The CDR3 DNA follows: TGTGCCAGCTCACGGGGGGGCCAGGGTAGTAACACTGAAGCTTTCTTT.

The chain couples TRBV7-2 to TRBJ2-1; the D gene is possibly TRBD2 (5 bases). Germline lookup yields CDR1 SGHTA and CDR2 FQGNSA. There are 15 residues in the CDR3. V was trimmed by 1 base and J by 10 bases, leaving 17 bases between them. This chain's CDR3 is CASSLDPLGVGEQFF. The CDR3 DNA is TGTGCCAGCAGCTTAGATCCGTTGGGAGTTGGAGAGCAGTTCTTC.

This chain uses TRBV7-9 with TRBJ2-5, with 9 bases fitting TRBD2. V shed 8 bases and J 4 bases; nucleotides not matched to a gene: 5. CDR1 is SEHNR, CDR2 FQNEAQ, per germline (reference sequence). CDR3 length equals 13 residues. CDR3 sequence reads: CASRPSGTETQYF. CDR3 sequence (DNA): TGTGCCAGCCGCCCTAGCGGGACAGAGACCCAGTACTTC.

The gene calls are TRBV29-1 and TRBJ2-3; D possibly matches TRBD1 or TRBD2 (5 bases each). The germline V and J ends were trimmed by 1 base and 2 bases, with 7 bases remaining between them. The CDR3 has 13 amino acids. Germline CDR1 reads SQVTM; CDR2 reads ANQGSEA. CDR3 sequence: CSVEGGPTDTQYF. CDR3 bases: TGCAGCGTTGAAGGGGGACCCACAGATACGCAGTATTTT.

V and J are TRBV5-1 and TRBJ2-7; no clear D gene. Germline loops: CDR1 SGHRS, CDR2 YFSETQ. Trimming cost V 3 bases and J 10 bases, with 17 bases left between them. The CDR3 is 13 amino acids. The CDR3 loop reads CASSYPGENSQYF. The CDR3 coding sequence is TGCGCCAGCAGCTACCCGGGTGAGAACTCTCAGTACTTC.

The genes are TRBV7-2 and TRBJ2-5; D is ambiguous. With 8 bases removed from V and 2 bases from J, the gap between germline ends came to 15 bases. The CDR3 spans 14 residues. Germline assignment: CDR1 SGHTA and CDR2 FQGNSA. Here the CDR3 reads CASDQRGPQETQYF. DNA for the CDR3: TGTGCCAGCGACCAGCGCGGACCTCAAGAGACCCAGTACTTC.

The genes are TRBV12-5 and TRBJ2-6; 7 nucleotides agree with TRBD1. With 6 bases clipped from V and 12 bases from J, the junction kept 17 bases outside the gene matches. CDR3 length: 16 residues. Germline V gene sequence: CDR1 LGHNT, CDR2 FRNRAP. The CDR3 DNA reads TGTGCTAGTGGCGACTTCCGCGACAGGGATAAGGTCGTCCTGACTTTC. Translating it yields CASGDFRDRDKVVLTF.

This chain links TRBV5-1 with TRBJ1-2; unclear D gene. This CDR3 is built from 14 residues. Germline assignment: CDR1 SGHRS and CDR2 YFSETQ. The V end lost 3 bases, the J end lost 2 bases, and 11 bases lay between the germline ends. The CDR3 sequence is CASSSVASNYGYTF. CDR3 sequence (DNA): TGCGCCAGCAGCTCCGTGGCGTCCAACTATGGCTACACCTTC.

This clone has a handful of counts. The rearrangement joins TRBV10-3 to TRBJ1-2; no definite D call. Trimming took 4 bases from V and 6 from J, leaving 12 bases between them. The CDR3 loop spans 13 amino acids. Germline assignment: CDR1 ENHRY and CDR2 SYGVKD. The CDR3 DNA is TGTGCCATCAGTGGCGTTTCTGGCGATGGCTACACCTTC. Protein product: CAISGVSGDGYTF.

The J gene is TRBJ1-2, the V gene TRBV6-5; 11 bases map to TRBD1. CDR1 MNHEY and CDR2 SVGAGI come from the germline V gene. The CDR3 consists of 14 residues. Trimming removed 6 bases from V and 8 bases from J; junction bases left unmatched: 8. CDR3 DNA sequence: TGTGCCAGCAGGCTACCAGGACAGGGGGCAGGCTACACCTTC. This gives the protein CASRLPGQGAGYTF.

J is TRBJ1-1 and V is TRBV4-3, with D perhaps matching TRBD1 (5 bases). Deletions cut 2 bases from V and 1 base from J, with 8 bases between. The length of the CDR3 is 14 residues. Germline lookup yields CDR1 LGHNA and CDR2 YSLEER. CDR3 region: CASSQIQGNTEAFF. For the CDR3, the DNA is TGCGCCAGCAGCCAAATTCAGGGGAACACTGAAGCTTTCTTT.

The V gene is TRBV7-2, the J gene TRBJ2-3, with 11 positions matching TRBD2. CDR3 size: 16 residues. CDR1 is SGHTA, CDR2 FQGNSA, per germline. Trimming took 4 bases from V and 5 from J; bases not matched to a gene: 8. Written as DNA, the CDR3 is TGTGCCAGCAGCTCCAGACTAGCGGGGTCCGGAGATACGCAGTATTTT. It codes for CASSSRLAGSGDTQYF.

This rearrangement joins TRBV4-3 to TRBJ1-2; D is unresolved. Germline V gene data show CDR1 as LGHNA and CDR2 as YSLEER. The CDR3 covers 16 residues. Deletions cut 3 bases from V and 0 bases from J, with 14 bases between. CDR3 DNA sequence: TGCGCCAGCAGCCAGATGTGGGAAACAGCTAACTATGGCTACACCTTC. Translation: CASSQMWETANYGYTF.

The chain couples TRBV11-2 to TRBJ1-4; no clear D gene. The V end was cut by 1 base, the J end by 3 bases, with 6 bases between. This CDR3 is 14 amino acids long. Germline V gives CDR1 SGHAT, CDR2 FQNNGV. The DNA for the CDR3 is TGTGCCAGCAGCTTAGGGCGGCCTAATGAAAAACTGTTTTTT. Translation gives CASSLGRPNEKLFF. Full variable domain (remainder filled in from reference TRBV11-2 and TRBJ1-4): EAGVAQSPRYKIIEKRQSVAFWCNPISGHATLYWYQQILGQGPKLLIQFQNNGVVDDSQLPKDRFSAERLKGVDSTLKIQPAKLEDSAVYLCASSLGRPNEKLFFGSGTQLSVL.

The chain couples TRBV12-5 to TRBJ1-5; the D is unclear. Trimming took off 4 bases at V and 0 bases at J, with 4 bases between the two ends. The V gene's germline CDR1 is LGHNT and CDR2 FRNRAP. The CDR3 extends over 13 amino acids. The CDR3 bases are TGTGCTAGTGGTTCCGATAGCAATCAGCCCCAGCATTTT. Translated: CASGSDSNQPQHF.

The gene calls are TRBV7-9 and TRBJ2-6; D not resolved. V was shortened by 5 bases and J by 4 bases, with 18 bases between the two germline ends. The germline gives CDR1 SEHNR, CDR2 FQNEAQ (reference sequence). The CDR3 length is 17 residues. This CDR3 reads CASSPQFLVNGANVLTF. The CDR3 DNA is TGTGCCAGCAGCCCCCAATTTCTCGTAAACGGGGCCAACGTCCTGACTTTC.

In its sample, this clone was seen once. This rearrangement joins TRBV5-1 to TRBJ2-1; 7 bases line up with TRBD2. Germline CDR1 is SGHRS and CDR2 is YFSETQ. With 4 bases clipped from V and 0 bases from J, the junction kept 7 bases outside the gene matches. The CDR3 sequence is 16 residues long. CDR3 amino acids: CASSTLAAASYNEQFF. DNA of the CDR3: TGCGCCAGCAGCACGCTAGCGGCCGCCTCCTACAATGAGCAGTTCTTC. Supplemented by reference TRBV5-1 and TRBJ2-1, the full variable domain reads KAGVTQTPRYLIKTRGQQVTLSCSPISGHRSVSWYQQTPGQGLQFLFEYFSETQRNKGNFPGRFSGRQFSNSRSEMNVSTLELGDSALYLCASSTLAAASYNEQFFGPGTRLTVL.

The J gene is TRBJ1-4, the V gene TRBV2, with a possible D match to TRBD1 (5 bases). The CDR3 is 15 residues long. V gave up 3 bases and J gave up 6 bases, with 14 bases separating them. Germline V gene lookup returns CDR1 SNHLY and CDR2 FYNNEI. CDR3: CASSESWQGDEKLFF. The CDR3, as DNA: TGTGCCAGCAGTGAGAGCTGGCAGGGAGATGAAAAACTGTTTTTT.

The chain uses TRBV4-1 and TRBJ2-7, with 14 bases that match TRBD2. The V gene's germline CDR1 is MGHRA and CDR2 YSYEKL. There are 15 residues in the CDR3. The V and J ends lost 4 bases and 5 bases, in that order; junction bases with no gene match: 4. The CDR3 here is CASSLGTSGSNEQYF. CDR3 bases: TGCGCCAGCAGCCTAGGGACTAGCGGGAGCAACGAGCAGTACTTC.

This clone was seen once. This chain links TRBV27 with TRBJ1-2; D is unresolved. CDR1 is MNHEY, CDR2 SMNVEV, per germline (reference sequence). This CDR3 is built from 13 residues. The ends were cut back, 3 bases at V and 8 bases at J, with 13 bases in the middle. The CDR3 region is CASSFLGVWGYTF. CDR3 in DNA: TGTGCCAGCAGTTTCCTCGGGGTCTGGGGCTACACCTTC.

The chain uses TRBV7-2 and TRBJ1-2; 8 nucleotides agree with TRBD1. The CDR3 is 15 residues long. Germline V gene data show CDR1 as SGHTA and CDR2 as FQGNSA. Trimming at V came to 5 bases and at J to 2 bases, leaving 7 bases not matched to a gene. In DNA form, the CDR3 reads TGTGCCAGCAGCCTCGGACAGGGTCGCAACTATGGCTACACCTTC. Translating it yields CASSLGQGRNYGYTF.

The V and J genes are TRBV28 and TRBJ2-2; D may correspond to TRBD1 or TRBD2 (5 bases each). V was trimmed by 4 bases and J by 5 bases, leaving 11 bases between them. In germline, CDR1 is MDHEN, CDR2 SYDVKM. CDR3 size: 14 residues. The CDR3 DNA follows: TGTGCCAGCAGTTGGGGGAAGGGGACCGGGGAGCTGTTTTTT. Its translation: CASSWGKGTGELFF. The whole variable domain, remainder taken from reference TRBV28 and TRBJ2-2, is DVKVTQSSRYLVKRTGEKVFLECVQDMDHENMFWYRQDPGLGLRLIYFSYDVKMKEKGDIPEGYSVSREKKERFSLILESASTNQTSMYLCASSWGKGTGELFFGEGSRLTVL.

This chain uses TRBV9 with TRBJ1-3, with D hard to call. The V end lost 4 bases, the J end lost 0 bases, and 11 bases lay between the germline ends. This CDR3 is 15 amino acids long. Germline CDR1 SGDLS, CDR2 YYNGEE. CDR3 sequence reads: CASSSQTSSGNTIYF. CDR3 in DNA: TGTGCCAGCAGCTCTCAGACATCCTCTGGAAACACCATATATTTT.